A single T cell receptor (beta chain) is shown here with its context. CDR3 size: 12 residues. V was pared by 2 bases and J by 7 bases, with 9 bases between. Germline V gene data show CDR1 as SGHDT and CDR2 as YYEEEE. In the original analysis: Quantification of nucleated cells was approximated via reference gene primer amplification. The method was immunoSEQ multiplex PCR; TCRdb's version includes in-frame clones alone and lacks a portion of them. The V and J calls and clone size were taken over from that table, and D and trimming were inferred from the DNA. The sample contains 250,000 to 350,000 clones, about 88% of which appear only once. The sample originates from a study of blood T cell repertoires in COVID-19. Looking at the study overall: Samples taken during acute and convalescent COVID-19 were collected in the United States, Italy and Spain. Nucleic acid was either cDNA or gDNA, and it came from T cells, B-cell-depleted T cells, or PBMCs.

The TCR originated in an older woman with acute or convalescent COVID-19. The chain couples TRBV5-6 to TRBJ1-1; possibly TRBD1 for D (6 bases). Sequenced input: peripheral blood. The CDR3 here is CASSFGTLEAFF. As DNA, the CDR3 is TGTGCCAGCAGCTTCGGGACACTTGAAGCTTTCTTT. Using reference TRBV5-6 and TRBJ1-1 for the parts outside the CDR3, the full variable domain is DAGVTQSPTHLIKTRGQQVTLRCSPKSGHDTVSWYQQALGQGPQFIFQYYEEEERQRGNFPDRFSGHQFPNYSSELNVNALLLGDSALYLCASSFGTLEAFFGQGTRLTVV.